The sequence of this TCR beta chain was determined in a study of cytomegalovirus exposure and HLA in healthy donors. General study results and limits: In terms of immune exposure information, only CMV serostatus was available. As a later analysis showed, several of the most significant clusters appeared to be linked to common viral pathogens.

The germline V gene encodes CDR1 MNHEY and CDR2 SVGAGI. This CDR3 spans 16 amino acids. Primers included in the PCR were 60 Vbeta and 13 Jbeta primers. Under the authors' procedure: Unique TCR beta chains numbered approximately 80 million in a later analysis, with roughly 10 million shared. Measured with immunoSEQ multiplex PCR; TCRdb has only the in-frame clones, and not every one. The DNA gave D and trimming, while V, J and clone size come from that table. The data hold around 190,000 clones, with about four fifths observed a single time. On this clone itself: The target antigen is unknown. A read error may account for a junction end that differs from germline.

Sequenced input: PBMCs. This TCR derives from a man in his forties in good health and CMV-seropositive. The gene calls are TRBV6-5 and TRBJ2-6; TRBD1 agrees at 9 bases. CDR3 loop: CAISSGTGSGANVLTF. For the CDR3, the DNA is TGTGCCATCAGTTCCGGGACAGGGTCCGGGGCCAACGTCCTGACTTTC.